Listed below are T cell receptor beta chains from one sample, sequenced in a study of cytomegalovirus exposure and HLA in healthy donors. Repertoires were generated with immunoSEQ multiplex PCR, while TCRdb's copy carries only in-frame clones and drops some. The sample gives 150,000 to 200,000 clones, over 70% of which show up once; around 5% is in the top ten. Input material: PBMCs. The receptor set was obtained from a man aged 30 to 45 in good health and CMV-seronegative. The CDR3 runs from the conserved cysteine through the conserved F or W. Fields, in order: clone size, V gene, J gene, D gene, CDR3 DNA, CDR3 protein. The D gene is left open where the match is weak. Only part of the rows carry a size: once, few, many, or a class if the clone is expanded.

.	TRBV29-1	TRBJ1-1	.	TGCAGCGTTGACATACCGGACAGGAACACTGAAGCTTTCTTT	CSVDIPDRNTEAFF
once	TRBV29-1	TRBJ2-7	TRBD2	TGCAGCGTCCGGACTAGCGGCTCCTACGAGCAGTACTTC	CSVRTSGSYEQYF
.	TRBV7-2	TRBJ2-1	.	TGTGCCAGCAGGGAGCGGGTCAGCTCCTACAATGAGCAGTTCTTC	CASRERVSSYNEQFF
.	TRBV30	TRBJ2-7	.	TGTGCCTGGAGTGTAGGCCAGGGTCTTACCTACGAGCAGTACTTC	CAWSVGQGLTYEQYF
.	TRBV11-2	TRBJ2-7	.	TGTGCCAGCAGCTTCGTGCGGAGACCTAATCTCGAGCAGTACTTC	CASSFVRRPNLEQYF
.	TRBV10-3	TRBJ1-1	.	TGTGCCATCACCCCTGGGGGGAGGAACACTGAAGCTTTCTTT	CAITPGGRNTEAFF
.	TRBV12-1	TRBJ1-4	.	TGTGCCAGCAGCTTTACGGAGTGTAGTTATGAAAAACTGTTTTTT	CASSFTECSYEKLFF
.	TRBV7-6	TRBJ2-3	.	TGTGCCAGCAGCTTTGGAGCAGATACGCAGTATTTT	CASSFGADTQYF
.	TRBV19	TRBJ2-1	.	TGTGCCAGTAGTTTTCTGGGCCAGGATGAGTTCTTC	CASSFLGQDEFF
.	TRBV30	TRBJ1-1	.	TGTGCCTGGAGACAAGGAGTGGGGAGGGAGGACACTGAAGCTTTCTTT	CAWRQGVGREDTEAFF
.	TRBV5-6	TRBJ2-3	TRBD1	TGTGCCAGCAGCTTGGTCCCTCCGGGACAGAGCACAGATACGCAGTATTTT	CASSLVPPGQSTDTQYF
.	TRBV9	TRBJ1-4	.	TGTGCCAGCAGCGTAGGGGTCCAGGAGGCGGGTGAAAAACTGTTTTTT	CASSVGVQEAGEKLFF
.	TRBV10-3	TRBJ2-7	.	TGTGCCATCAGTGAGTCCGGTGAGTTCTGGGCGGGGGCCGACTACGAGCAGTACTTC	CAISESGEFWAGADYEQYF
.	TRBV30	TRBJ2-7	TRBD2	TGTGCCTGGAACGGGGGGGCAAATTTGGCCTACGAGCAGTACTTC	CAWNGGANLAYEQYF
.	TRBV4-3	TRBJ1-6	.	TGCGCCAGCAGCCAAGATGAACAGAGCTCCTATAATTCACCCCTCCACTTT	CASSQDEQSSYNSPLHF
once	TRBV30	TRBJ2-7	TRBD2	TGTGCCTGGAGTAAAGGCGGGGGGCCCTACGAGCAGTACTTC	CAWSKGGGPYEQYF
.	TRBV5-5	TRBJ1-1	TRBD1	TGTGCCAGCAGCTACCAGGGGGACACTGAAGCTTTCTTT	CASSYQGDTEAFF
.	TRBV5-4	TRBJ2-7	.	TGTGCCAGCAGCTCCCCTGGGGGCCCTTGGGGTTTC	CASSSPGGPWGF
.	TRBV28	TRBJ1-2	TRBD1	TGTGCCAGCAGTTTAAGCAGGGGGCATGGCTACACCTTC	CASSLSRGHGYTF
.	TRBV18	TRBJ2-7	TRBD2	TGTGCCAGCTCACCCCGGGGAGGGTCGCGGCACGAGCAGTACTTC	CASSPRGGSRHEQYF
.	TRBV7-3	TRBJ2-3	TRBD2	TGTGCCAGCAGCCCGACTAGCTACCGCACAGATACGCAGTATTTT	CASSPTSYRTDTQYF
.	TRBV7-2	TRBJ1-6	.	TGTGCCAGCTGGTCCGGACTGGCTAATTCACCCCTCCACTTT	CASWSGLANSPLHF
.	TRBV7-9	TRBJ2-7	.	TGTTCCAGCAGCTCAGGGGTCTACGAGCAGTACTTC	CSSSSGVYEQYF
few	TRBV9	TRBJ2-7	TRBD2	TGTGCCAGCACTCGGACTAGCGGGGACTACGAGCAGTACTTC	CASTRTSGDYEQYF
.	TRBV28	TRBJ2-1	TRBD1	TGTGCCAGCAGTTTATTGACAGGGGGGGTTTACAATGAGCAGTTCTTC	CASSLLTGGVYNEQFF
.	TRBV4-1	TRBJ1-2	.	TGCGCCAGCAGCCAAGAAGATAGGGGCCGCTATGGCTACACCTTC	CASSQEDRGRYGYTF
.	TRBV29-1	TRBJ1-1	.	TGCAGCGTGGATAGTGGGGAGCGCTCAAACACTGAAGCTTTCTTT	CSVDSGERSNTEAFF
.	TRBV9	TRBJ1-4	TRBD1	TGTGCCAGCAGCGGGACAGGCGCGATAGTTGAAAAACTGTTTTTT	CASSGTGAIVEKLFF
.	TRBV19	TRBJ2-7	.	TGTGCCAGTAGTACCCTCTACGAGCAGTACTTC	CASSTLYEQYF
.	TRBV5-1	TRBJ2-7	.	TGCGCCAGCAGCCCGACTCCGGGGGGCAAGGACTACGAGCAGTACTTC	CASSPTPGGKDYEQYF
.	TRBV7-8	TRBJ1-2	.	TGTGCCATCGGGGGGGGATCTAACTATGGCTACACCTTC	CAIGGGSNYGYTF
.	TRBV30	TRBJ2-3	.	TGTGCCTGGAGTTTCAACAGCTACACAGATACGCAGTATTTT	CAWSFNSYTDTQYF
.	TRBV19	TRBJ2-1	TRBD2	TGTGCCAGTAGTATAGAGCTAGCGGGAAGGAATGAGCAGTTCTTC	CASSIELAGRNEQFF
.	TRBV11-2	TRBJ1-6	.	TGTGCCAGCACAACCGGGGGTTCACCCCTCCACTTT	CASTTGGSPLHF
.	TRBV7-2	TRBJ2-1	TRBD2	TGTGCCAGCAGCTTGGTAGCGGGGGGTGAGCAGTTCTTC	CASSLVAGGEQFF
few	TRBV4-3	TRBJ2-7	.	TGCGCCAGCAGCCAAGTGGGAGGGGGCTACGAGCAGTACTTC	CASSQVGGGYEQYF
.	TRBV19	TRBJ2-1	TRBD2	TGTGCCAGTAGTCCGGGGACTAGCGGGAATAAAGGTTACGGTGAGCAGTTCTTC	CASSPGTSGNKGYGEQFF
once	TRBV5-1	TRBJ1-3	TRBD1	TGCGCCAGCAGCCGGGAGACAGGGACAAACACCATATATTTT	CASSRETGTNTIYF
.	TRBV28	TRBJ2-7	TRBD2	TGTGCCAGCAGTTCCCCCGCGGGGGGTCGGGGGTGGGAGCAGTACTTC	CASSSPAGGRGWEQYF
.	TRBV4-3	TRBJ1-4	.	TGCGCCAGCAGCCAAGTAGGGGGAATGGGTGAAAAACTGTTTTTT	CASSQVGGMGEKLFF
.	TRBV27	TRBJ2-7	TRBD1	TGTGCCAGCAGCAGGGGGTACGAGCAGTACTTC	CASSRGYEQYF
.	TRBV5-1	TRBJ2-3	.	TGCGCCAGCAGCTTGGGACCCCTGGACTCCCTATTCACAGATACGCAGTATTTT	CASSLGPLDSLFTDTQYF
.	TRBV29-1	TRBJ2-2	TRBD2	TGCAGCGGGCGGGGGGGATCGGGATCCGGGGAGCTGTTTTTT	CSGRGGSGSGELFF
once	TRBV9	TRBJ1-1	.	TGTGCCAGCAGCCCCCACGGAGAGAACACTGAAGCTTTCTTT	CASSPHGENTEAFF
.	TRBV7-9	TRBJ2-3	TRBD2	TGTGCCAGCAGCTTTGGCGGGAGGGCAGCTGGCACAGATACGCAGTATTTT	CASSFGGRAAGTDTQYF
.	TRBV28	TRBJ2-2	TRBD1	TGTGCCAGCAGTTTGCCGACAGGGGGTCCGAACACCGGGGAGCTGTTTTTT	CASSLPTGGPNTGELFF
.	TRBV5-1	TRBJ2-1	.	TGCGCCAGCAGCCCCGGGTTCAGTAGGGGGTTCTTC	CASSPGFSRGFF
.	TRBV13	TRBJ1-6	.	TGTGCCAGCAGCAATCGCAGGGCTCTCCACTTT	CASSNRRALHF
.	TRBV10-2	TRBJ2-1	.	TGCGCCAGCAGCCCTTATAGCGGTCCCGCCGGTGATGAGCAGTTCTTC	CASSPYSGPAGDEQFF
.	TRBV6-5	TRBJ2-5	.	TGTGCCAGCAGTTACGGGAGTGGAGAGACCCAGTACTTC	CASSYGSGETQYF
.	TRBV5-6	TRBJ2-3	.	TGTGCCAGCAGCTTGAGGGGCGGCACAGATACGCAGTATTTT	CASSLRGGTDTQYF
.	TRBV7-2	TRBJ2-3	TRBD2	TGTGCCAGCAGCTCGGATAGCGGGGGGCAGGGAGATACGCAGTATTTT	CASSSDSGGQGDTQYF
.	TRBV5-1	TRBJ2-1	TRBD2	TGCGCCAGCAGCCTGGCAGATGTTAGCGGGAATGAGCAGTTCTTC	CASSLADVSGNEQFF
.	TRBV19	TRBJ1-4	.	TGTGCCAGTAGAGGGAGAGACAATGAAAAACTGTTTTTT	CASRGRDNEKLFF